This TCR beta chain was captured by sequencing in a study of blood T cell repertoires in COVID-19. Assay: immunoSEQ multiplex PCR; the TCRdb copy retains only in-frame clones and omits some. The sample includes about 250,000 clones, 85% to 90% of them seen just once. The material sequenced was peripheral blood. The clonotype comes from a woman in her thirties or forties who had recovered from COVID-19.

CDR3 protein: CASSLPERLAGGYNEQFF. CDR3 in DNA: TGTGCCAGCAGCTTGCCCGAACGACTAGCGGGAGGGTATAATGAGCAGTTCTTC. The chain has TRBV5-7 and TRBJ2-1; 14 bases are a match to TRBD2. TRBV5-7 is labeled an ORF, and its function is uncertain. The CDR3 covers 18 residues. Unmatched junction bases numbered 10, after V lost 1 base and J lost 7 bases.